This T cell receptor beta chain was sequenced for a study of blood T cell repertoires in COVID-19. Background on the study: Sites in the United States, Italy and Spain provided acute and convalescent COVID-19 samples.

Data came from immunoSEQ multiplex PCR; TCRdb stores just in-frame clones and leaves some out. The table has 200,000 to 250,000 clones, around 80% seen once. Patients in Seattle were enrolled during active infection, then followed longitudinally. The CDR3 sequence is 13 residues long. Germline V gives CDR1 GTSNPN, CDR2 SVGIG (reference sequence). The V and J ends lost 0 bases and 5 bases respectively, with 8 bases between them. The clonotype comes from a woman in her 30s with COVID-19, enrolled during active disease. V gene TRBV30 combines with J gene TRBJ1-5; D unclear. Material for sequencing was peripheral blood. CDR3 sequence (DNA): TGTGCCTGGAGTGTACTCCGCGATCAGCCCCAGCATTTT. As protein: CAWSVLRDQPQHF.